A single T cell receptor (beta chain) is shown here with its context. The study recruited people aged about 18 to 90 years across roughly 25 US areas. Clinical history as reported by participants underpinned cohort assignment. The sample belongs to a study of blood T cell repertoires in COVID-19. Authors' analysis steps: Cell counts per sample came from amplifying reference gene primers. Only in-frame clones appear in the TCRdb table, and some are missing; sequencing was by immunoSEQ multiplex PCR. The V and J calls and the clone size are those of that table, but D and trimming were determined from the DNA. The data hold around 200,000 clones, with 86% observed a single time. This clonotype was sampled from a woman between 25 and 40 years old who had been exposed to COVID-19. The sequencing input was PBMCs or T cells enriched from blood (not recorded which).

The CDR3 DNA sequence: TGTGCCAGCAGTTCCGGGATCAGTAGGGAAAAACTGTTTTTT. Protein product: CASSSGISREKLFF. The rearrangement links TRBV27 to TRBJ1-4; unclear D gene. This CDR3 contains 14 residues. V shed 4 bases and J shed 8 bases, with 14 bases lying between them. Germline V lookup: CDR1 MNHEY, CDR2 SMNVEV (reference sequence).